This T cell receptor beta chain is drawn from a study of OX40 agonist ivuxolimab in advanced cancers. Looking at the study overall: Ivuxolimab, which targeted the costimulatory receptor OX40 (CD134), was an agonistic, fully human IgG2 monoclonal antibody. Intravenous ivuxolimab was administered to patients every 2 weeks at six dose levels: 0.01, 0.1, 0.3, 1.5, 3 and 10 mg/kg. Among the approximately 54 dose-escalation patients, around 19 had hepatocellular carcinoma, approximately 15 melanoma, 9 renal cell carcinoma and 9 head and neck cancer. In the dose-escalation cohort, around 80% of patients were male, and the mean age was 60 years with a range of roughly 23 to 79. Prior anti-PD-1, anti-PD-L1 or anti-CTLA-4 therapy was permitted, and roughly two fifths of dose-escalation patients had received checkpoint inhibitors. Partial responses occurred in three dose-escalation patients: two with cutaneous melanoma and one with hepatocellular carcinoma. The purpose of peripheral TCRbeta sequencing was to test whether ivuxolimab changed TCR sequence diversity and led to clonal T-cell expansion. The paper describes the monotherapy dose-escalation part (N ≈ 49 patients) of the phase I trial of ivuxolimab.

For sequencing of the TCRbeta CDR3 region, genomic DNA was extracted from the sorted cells. The immunoSEQ Assay was used to sequence the TCRbeta CDR3 regions. Entries here come from immuneACCESS through TCRdb and include only in-frame sequences with V and J called. Some clones fail to appear in such tables; in the studies checked, an unresolved V gene covers under half of the shortfall, and the cause of the remainder is unknown. In this sample the table shows about 27,000 clones, approximately 83% of which occur a single time. In total, the top ten clones hold about 15% of the sample. Results and caveats for the whole study, not just this receptor: At doses of 0.1 to 3.0 mg/kg, clonal expansion of both CD4+ and CD8+ blood T cells was observed from baseline to week 6. Low levels of normalized T-cell clonal expansion were also shown by some nonresponding patients. In the 0.1-3.0 mg/kg groups, partial responders were among the patients with the lowest normalized peripheral clonal expansion, particularly in CD8+ T cells. After ivuxolimab, more expanded clones were found on average in CD8+ T cells than in CD4+ T cells. The antigen specificity of the clonally expanded peripheral T cells was not determined.

According to the germline V gene, CDR1 reads SGHAT and CDR2 reads FQNNGV. Compared with germline, V lacks 3 bases and J lacks 0 bases; bases without a gene match: 7. The CDR3 starts with the cysteine, ends with the phenylalanine, and has 17 residues. Only CDR3 DNA is held: 51 bases, read in frame from base 1. This clone was seen a few times. There is no known antigen for this receptor. Qualities for individual bases were not recorded, and no much larger clone is one base off. The trial excluded patients who had a history of autoimmune disease or were on systemic immunosuppression. Peripheral blood for TCR sequencing was drawn from every dose cohort at baseline, at cycle 4 day 1 and at cycle 7 day 1. Samples were obtained from an open-label, multicenter, first-in-human phase I dose-escalation trial of ivuxolimab. Adults with locally advanced or metastatic melanoma, renal cell, hepatocellular, or head and neck squamous cell carcinoma were enrolled in the trial. CD4+ and CD8+ T cells were sorted separately from peripheral blood before TCR sequencing.

The rearranged chain carries TRBV11-2 and TRBJ2-1; 8 bases in the junction line up with TRBD2. Specimen: CD4+ or CD8+ T cells sorted from blood, collected in a trial of the OX40 agonist ivuxolimab. The sequence derives from an adult with an advanced solid tumor such as melanoma, head and neck, liver or kidney cancer. The sequence in DNA is TGTGCCAGCAGCTTCACTAGCGGCTCCAGCTCCTACAATGAGCAGTTCTTC. Its translation is CASSFTSGSSSYNEQFF. The full variable domain, with segments outside the CDR3 supplied by the reference TRBV11-2 and TRBJ2-1 proteins, appears as EAGVAQSPRYKIIEKRQSVAFWCNPISGHATLYWYQQILGQGPKLLIQFQNNGVVDDSQLPKDRFSAERLKGVDSTLKIQPAKLEDSAVYLCASSFTSGSSSYNEQFFGPGTRLTVL.